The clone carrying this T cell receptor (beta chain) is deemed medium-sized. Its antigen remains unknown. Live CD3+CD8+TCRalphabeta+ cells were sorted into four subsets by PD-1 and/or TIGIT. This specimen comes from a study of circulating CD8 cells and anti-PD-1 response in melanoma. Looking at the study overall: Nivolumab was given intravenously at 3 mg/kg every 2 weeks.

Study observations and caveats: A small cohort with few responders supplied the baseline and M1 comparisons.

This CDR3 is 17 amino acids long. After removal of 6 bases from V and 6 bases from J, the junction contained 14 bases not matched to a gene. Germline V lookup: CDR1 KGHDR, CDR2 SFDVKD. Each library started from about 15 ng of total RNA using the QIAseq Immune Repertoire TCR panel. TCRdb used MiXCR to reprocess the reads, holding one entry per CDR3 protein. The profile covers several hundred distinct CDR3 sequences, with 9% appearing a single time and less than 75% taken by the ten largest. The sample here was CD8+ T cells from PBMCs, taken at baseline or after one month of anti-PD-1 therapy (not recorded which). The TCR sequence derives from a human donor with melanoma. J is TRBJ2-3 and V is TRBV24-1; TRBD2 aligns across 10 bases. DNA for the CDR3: TGTGCCACCAGTACGACGGGGCTAGCGGGGGACCGCGATACGCAGTATTTT. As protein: CATSTTGLAGDRDTQYF.